Below, one T cell receptor (beta chain) is given with its context. Germline V gives CDR1 DFQATT, CDR2 SNEGSKA (reference sequence). The V end lost 2 bases, the J end lost 9 bases, and 8 bases lay between the germline ends. The CDR3 spans 11 residues. This entry comes from a study of shared clonotypes between healthy human individuals. The table came from immunoSEQ multiplex PCR; TCRdb's copy has only in-frame clones and leaves some out. The data hold hundreds of thousands of clones, with more than 95% observed a single time. This sequence joins TRBV20-1 and TRBJ1-5, with D uncertain. The TCR comes from a young woman in good health. The sample taken for sequencing was naive CD4+ T cells sorted from blood. The subset denotes: CD45RA+ positively selected. The CDR3 DNA sequence: TGCAGTGCTAGATCCTTCGGGCCCCAGCATTTT. This codes for CSARSFGPQHF.